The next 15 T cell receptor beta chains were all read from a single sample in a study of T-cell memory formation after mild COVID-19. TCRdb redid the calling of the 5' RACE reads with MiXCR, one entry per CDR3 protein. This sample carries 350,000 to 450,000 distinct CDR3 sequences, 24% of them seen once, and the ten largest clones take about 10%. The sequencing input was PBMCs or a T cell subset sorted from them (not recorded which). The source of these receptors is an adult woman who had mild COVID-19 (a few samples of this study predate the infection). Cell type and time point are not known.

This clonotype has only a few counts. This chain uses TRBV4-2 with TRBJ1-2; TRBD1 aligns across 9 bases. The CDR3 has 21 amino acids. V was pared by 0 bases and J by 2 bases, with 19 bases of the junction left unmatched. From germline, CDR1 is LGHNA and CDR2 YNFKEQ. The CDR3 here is CASSQEGPGRDRDGRNYGYTF. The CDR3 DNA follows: TGTGCCAGCAGCCAAGAGGGGCCGGGACGGGACAGGGATGGGCGGAACTATGGCTACACCTTC.

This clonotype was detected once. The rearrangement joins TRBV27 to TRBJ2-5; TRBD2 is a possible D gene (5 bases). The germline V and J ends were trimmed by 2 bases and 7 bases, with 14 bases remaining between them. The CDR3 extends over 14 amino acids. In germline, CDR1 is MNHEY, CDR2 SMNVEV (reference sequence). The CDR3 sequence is CASSLGEGGRTQYF. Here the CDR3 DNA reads TGTGCCAGCAGTTTAGGCGAGGGTGGGAGGACCCAGTACTTC.

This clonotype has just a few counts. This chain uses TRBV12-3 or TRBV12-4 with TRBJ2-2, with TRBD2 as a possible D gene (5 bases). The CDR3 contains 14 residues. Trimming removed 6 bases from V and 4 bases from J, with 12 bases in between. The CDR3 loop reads CASRSGFVTGELFF. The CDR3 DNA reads TGTGCCAGCAGATCGGGGTTTGTCACCGGGGAGCTGTTTTTT.

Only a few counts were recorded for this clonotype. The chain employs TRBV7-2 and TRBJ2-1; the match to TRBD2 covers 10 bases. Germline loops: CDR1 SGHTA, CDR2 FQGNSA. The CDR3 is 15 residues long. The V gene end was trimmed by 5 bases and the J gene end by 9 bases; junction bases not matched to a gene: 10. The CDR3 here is CASSRYGKREGEQFF. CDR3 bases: TGTGCCAGCAGCCGTTATGGGAAGCGGGAGGGTGAGCAGTTCTTC.

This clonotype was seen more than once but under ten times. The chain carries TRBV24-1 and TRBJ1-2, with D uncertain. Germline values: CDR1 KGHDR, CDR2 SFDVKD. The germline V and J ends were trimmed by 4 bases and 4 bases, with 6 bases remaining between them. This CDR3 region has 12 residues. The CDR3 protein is CATSEAAYGYTF. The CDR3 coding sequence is TGTGCCACCAGTGAGGCAGCCTATGGCTACACCTTC.

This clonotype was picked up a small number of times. CDR3 in amino acids: CASGPHSGLAGSEQYF. The CDR3 nucleotides are TGTGCCAGCGGCCCTCATTCCGGACTAGCGGGATCCGAGCAGTACTTC. V gene TRBV6-2 or TRBV6-3 combines with J gene TRBJ2-7; 12 bases map to TRBD2. The germline CDR1 and CDR2 sequences are MNHEY and SVGEGT. This CDR3 is built from 16 residues. V shed 8 bases and J 6 bases; nucleotides not matched to a gene: 14.

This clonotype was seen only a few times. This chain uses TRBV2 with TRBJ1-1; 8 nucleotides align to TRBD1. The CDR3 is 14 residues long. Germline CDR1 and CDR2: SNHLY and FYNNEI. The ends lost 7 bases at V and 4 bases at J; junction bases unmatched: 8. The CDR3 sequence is CASIRTGRSTEAFF. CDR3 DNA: TGTGCCAGCATACGGACAGGGAGGAGCACTGAAGCTTTCTTT.

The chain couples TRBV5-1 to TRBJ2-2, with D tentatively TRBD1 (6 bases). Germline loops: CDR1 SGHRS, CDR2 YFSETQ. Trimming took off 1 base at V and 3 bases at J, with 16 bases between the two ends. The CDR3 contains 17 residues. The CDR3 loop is CASSLLAGVVDTGELFF. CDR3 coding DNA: TGCGCCAGCAGCTTGTTGGCAGGGGTTGTGGACACCGGGGAGCTGTTTTTT.

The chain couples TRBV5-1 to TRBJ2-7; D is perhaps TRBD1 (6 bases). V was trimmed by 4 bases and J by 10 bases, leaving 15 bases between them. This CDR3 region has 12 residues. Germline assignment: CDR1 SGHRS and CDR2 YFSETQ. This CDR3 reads CASSGEQGPQYF. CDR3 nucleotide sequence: TGCGCCAGCAGCGGGGAACAGGGTCCTCAGTACTTC.

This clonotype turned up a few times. The CDR3 DNA reads as TGTGCCAGCAGCTTAAGTGAGCCGACTTTGCAGTTCTTC. It encodes CASSLSEPTLQFF. The V gene is TRBV7-3, the J gene TRBJ2-1; D is uncertain. The CDR3 consists of 13 residues. Germline CDR1 and CDR2: SGHTA and FQGTGA. Between the trimmed V and J ends, which lost 1 base and 12 bases, there was a span of 13 bases.

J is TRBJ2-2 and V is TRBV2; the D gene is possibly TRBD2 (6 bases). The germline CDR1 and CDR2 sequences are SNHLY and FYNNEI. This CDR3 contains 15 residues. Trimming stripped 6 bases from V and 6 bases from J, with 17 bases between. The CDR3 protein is CASSWELASAGELFF. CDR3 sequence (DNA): TGTGCCAGCAGCTGGGAACTAGCCAGCGCCGGGGAGCTGTTTTTT.

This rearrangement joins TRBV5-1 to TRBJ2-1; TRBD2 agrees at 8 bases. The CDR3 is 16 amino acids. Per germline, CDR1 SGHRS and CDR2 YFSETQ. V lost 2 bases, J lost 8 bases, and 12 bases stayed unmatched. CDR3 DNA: TGCGCCAGCAGCTTTACTACGTCCGGGACTAGAGATGAGCAGTTCTTC. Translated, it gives CASSFTTSGTRDEQFF.

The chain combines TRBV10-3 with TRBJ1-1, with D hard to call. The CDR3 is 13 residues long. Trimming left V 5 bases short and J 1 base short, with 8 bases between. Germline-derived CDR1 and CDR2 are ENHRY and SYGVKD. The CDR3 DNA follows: TGTGCCATCAGTCAAGGCCCGAACACTGAAGCTTTCTTT. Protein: CAISQGPNTEAFF.

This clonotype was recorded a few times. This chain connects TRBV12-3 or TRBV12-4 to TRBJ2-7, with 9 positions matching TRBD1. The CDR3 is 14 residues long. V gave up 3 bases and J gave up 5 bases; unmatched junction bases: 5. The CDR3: CASSFRQGGNEQYF. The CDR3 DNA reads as TGTGCCAGCAGTTTCAGACAGGGGGGCAACGAGCAGTACTTC.

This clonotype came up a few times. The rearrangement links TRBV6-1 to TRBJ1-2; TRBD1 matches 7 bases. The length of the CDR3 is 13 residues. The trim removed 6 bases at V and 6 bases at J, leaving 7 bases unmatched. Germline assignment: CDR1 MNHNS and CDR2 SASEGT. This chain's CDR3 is CASRGDSRDGYTF. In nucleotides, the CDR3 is TGTGCCAGCAGGGGGGACAGTCGGGATGGCTACACCTTC.